The present TCR beta chain was sequenced within a study of blood T cell repertoires in COVID-19. Overall study context: COVID-19 samples, acute and convalescent, were from the United States, Italy and Spain. Sample material is recorded as cDNA or gDNA derived from T cells, B-cell-depleted T cells, or PBMCs.

Germline lookup yields CDR1 ENHRY and CDR2 SYGVKD. V lost 0 bases to trimming and J lost 5 bases; unmatched junction nucleotides: 7. The CDR3 runs to 16 residues. How the authors handled the data: Estimation of nucleated cell counts was performed using reference gene primer amplification. Clones were read by immunoSEQ multiplex PCR, and TCRdb kept only the in-frame ones, dropping some. V, J and clone size reflect that table, while D and trimming were determined from the DNA. The sample lists some 110,000 clones, 70% to 85% occurring once. The chain links TRBV10-3 to TRBJ1-5; 7 bases align to TRBD1. The sequence was collected from a man in his 70s with active or convalescent COVID-19. The sample taken for sequencing was peripheral blood. CDR3 residues: CAISESRTGFYQPQHF. The DNA of the CDR3 is TGTGCCATCAGTGAGTCTCGGACAGGATTCTATCAGCCCCAGCATTTT.